This T cell receptor beta chain was recorded in a study of T-cell reconstitution after alpha-beta-depleted transplantation in children. This clonotype came up a few times. Unique molecular identifiers featured in how the TCRbeta library was prepared. TCRdb reprocessed the PCR reads via MiXCR and lists one record per CDR3 protein. Among more than 450,000 distinct CDR3 sequences listed, 18% were seen once. This CDR3 is built from 14 residues. CDR1 is SQVTM, CDR2 ANQGSEA, per germline. V was pared by 5 bases and J by 0 bases, with 11 bases between. The chain employs TRBV29-1 and TRBJ2-4, with D possibly matching TRBD1 (5 bases). The material was PBMCs from the stem cell graft donor, obtained from the stem cell graft. The source is a human donor who donated a stem cell graft to a child with acute lymphoblastic leukemia. This chain's CDR3 is CSVRTSIAKNIQYF. CDR3 DNA: TGCAGCGTTCGGACATCCATAGCCAAAAACATTCAGTACTTC.